This T cell receptor beta chain was identified during a study of shared clonotypes between healthy human individuals. Broader study findings: The low donor count limited represented genetic and exposure-history diversity.

On this clone itself: What it recognizes is unknown.

All the donors were Caucasian adults who lived in Nashville, Tennessee. Division of CD4+ cells produced a CD45RA+ naive subset and a CD45RA-negative memory subset. V trimming: 1 base; J trimming: 11 bases; junction bases outside the gene matches: 7. This CDR3 has 13 amino acids. Germline V lookup: CDR1 SEHNR, CDR2 FQNEAQ (reference sequence). The method was immunoSEQ multiplex PCR; TCRdb's version includes in-frame clones alone and lacks a portion of them. The table shows over 2 million clones, with roughly 90% occurring only once. The source material was naive CD4+ T cells from PBMCs. Subset of the sample: CD45RA+ positively selected. The chain carries TRBV7-9 and TRBJ1-1; 7 nucleotides line up with TRBD1. The origin of this receptor is a man aged 18-30 years in good health. Some clones in this sample may be carry-over from other donors' samples. The CDR3 region has the DNA TGTGCCAGCAGCTTAGGACAGGGACTGGGGGCTTTCTTT. This encodes CASSLGQGLGAFF.